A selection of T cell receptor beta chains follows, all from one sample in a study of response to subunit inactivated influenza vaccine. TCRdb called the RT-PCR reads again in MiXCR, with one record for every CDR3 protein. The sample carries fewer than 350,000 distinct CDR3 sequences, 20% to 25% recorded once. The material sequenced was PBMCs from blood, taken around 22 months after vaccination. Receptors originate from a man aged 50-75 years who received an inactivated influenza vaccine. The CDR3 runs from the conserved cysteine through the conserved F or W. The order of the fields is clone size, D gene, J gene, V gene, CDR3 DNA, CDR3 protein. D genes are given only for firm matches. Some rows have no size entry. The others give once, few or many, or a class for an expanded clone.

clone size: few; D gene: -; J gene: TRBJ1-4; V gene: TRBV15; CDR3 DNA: TGTGCCACCAGCAGGGAGGGAACCTCATTAGGGAATGAAAAACTGTTTTTT; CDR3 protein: CATSREGTSLGNEKLFF
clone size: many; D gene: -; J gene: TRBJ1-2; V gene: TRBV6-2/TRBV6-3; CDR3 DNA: TGTGCCAGCAGCAAGGGACCCGTGAACTATGGCTACACCTTC; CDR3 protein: CASSKGPVNYGYTF
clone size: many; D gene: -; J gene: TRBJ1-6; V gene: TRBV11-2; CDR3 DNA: TGTGCCAGCAGCTTAGATCTTCGCAGGGCGAGTGAGTCCGACTCACCCCTCCACTTT; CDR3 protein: CASSLDLRRASESDSPLHF
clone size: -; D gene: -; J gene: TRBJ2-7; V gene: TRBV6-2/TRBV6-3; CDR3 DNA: TGTGCCAGCAATCGGGGGCCCTACGAGCAGTACTTC; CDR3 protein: CASNRGPYEQYF
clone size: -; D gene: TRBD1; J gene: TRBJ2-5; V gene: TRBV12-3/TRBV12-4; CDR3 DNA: TGTGCCAGCAGTTTGGGACAGGGGCCAGAGACCCAGTACTTC; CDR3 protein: CASSLGQGPETQYF
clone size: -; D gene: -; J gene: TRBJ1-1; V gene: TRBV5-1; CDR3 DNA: TGCGCCAGCGGGGGGTTATCGGGGGGCACTGAAGCTTTCTTT; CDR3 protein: CASGGLSGGTEAFF
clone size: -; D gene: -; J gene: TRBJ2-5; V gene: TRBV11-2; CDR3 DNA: TGTGCCAGCAGCTTCCTCAGGGGGGGGAAGACCCAGTACTTC; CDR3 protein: CASSFLRGGKTQYF
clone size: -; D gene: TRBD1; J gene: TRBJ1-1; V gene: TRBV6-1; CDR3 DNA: TGTGCCAGCAGTGCGCCTACAGGGGCCGCTGAAGCTTTCTTT; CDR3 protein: CASSAPTGAAEAFF
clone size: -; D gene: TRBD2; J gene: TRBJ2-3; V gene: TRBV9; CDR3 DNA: TGTGCCAGCAGCGTATATGGGACTAGCGGGAGGGCCTTTACAGATACGCAGTATTTT; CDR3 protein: CASSVYGTSGRAFTDTQYF
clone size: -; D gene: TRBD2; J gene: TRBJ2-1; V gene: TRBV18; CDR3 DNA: TGTGCCAGCTCAAACGGACTAGCGGGGGGGTATGAGCAGTTCTTC; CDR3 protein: CASSNGLAGGYEQFF
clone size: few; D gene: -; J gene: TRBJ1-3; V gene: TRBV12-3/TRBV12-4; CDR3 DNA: TGTGCCAGCAGCCCTTCTGACACCATATATTTT; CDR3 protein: CASSPSDTIYF
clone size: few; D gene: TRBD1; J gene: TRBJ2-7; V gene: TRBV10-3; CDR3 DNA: TGTGCCATCAGTGAGTCCGACAGGGGTCACGAGCAGTACTTC; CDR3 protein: CAISESDRGHEQYF
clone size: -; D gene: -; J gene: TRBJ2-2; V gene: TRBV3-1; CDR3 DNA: TGTGCCAGCAGCCAAGTAGATGCCGGGGAGCTGTTTTTT; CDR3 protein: CASSQVDAGELFF